The 28 T cell receptor beta chains below all came from one sample that was sequenced in a study of control samples from healthy donors and cancer patients. Generated by immunoSEQ multiplex PCR, the TCRdb table keeps only in-frame clones and is missing some. The sample lists some 130,000 clones, approximately 90% occurring once. Sequencing used blood. The source of these receptors is a woman aged 45-59 years in good health.

The chain links TRBV6-5 to TRBJ1-1; D gene ambiguous. Trimming took off 6 bases at V and 0 bases at J, with 8 bases between the two ends. The length of the CDR3 is 13 residues. Germline V gives CDR1 MNHEY, CDR2 SVGAGI. The CDR3 region has the DNA TGTGCCAGCAGCAACACAGTGAACACTGAAGCTTTCTTT. This sequence encodes CASSNTVNTEAFF.

V gene TRBV10-3 combines with J gene TRBJ1-2; tentative D call: TRBD1 (5 bases). This CDR3 is built from 14 residues. Trimming removed 4 bases from V and 8 bases from J, with 17 bases in between. Germline lookup yields CDR1 ENHRY and CDR2 SYGVKD. The chain's CDR3 is CAISATDWGQGYTF. CDR3 bases: TGTGCCATCAGTGCGACAGATTGGGGCCAGGGCTACACCTTC.

The chain combines TRBV9 with TRBJ1-5, with unresolved D. This CDR3 region has 13 residues. V lost 2 bases and J 4 bases, leaving 7 bases between the germline ends. Germline loops: CDR1 SGDLS, CDR2 YYNGEE. The CDR3 reads CASSVHFNQPQHF. DNA of the CDR3: TGTGCCAGCAGCGTTCACTTTAATCAGCCCCAGCATTTT.

The rearrangement uses TRBV6-6 and TRBJ2-3, with D unresolved. Trimming cost V 4 bases and J 6 bases, with 17 bases left between them. Germline V gives CDR1 MNHNY, CDR2 SVGAGI (reference sequence). The CDR3 totals 15 residues. CDR3 in amino acids: CASSSLLTYEDTQYF. DNA of the CDR3: TGTGCCAGCAGTTCCTTACTGACGTACGAGGATACGCAGTATTTT.

V gene TRBV10-1 combines with J gene TRBJ1-1; 8 bases are shared with TRBD1. V trimming: 3 bases; J trimming: 5 bases; junction bases outside the gene matches: 8. The CDR3 is made up of 15 amino acids. Germline V lookup: CDR1 WNHNN, CDR2 SYGVQD (reference sequence). The CDR3 DNA reads TGCGCCAGCAGTGAAACAGGGGGAGAGGGGACTGAAGCTTTCTTT. Translated, it gives CASSETGGEGTEAFF.

V and J are TRBV4-1 and TRBJ1-4; 7 nucleotides match TRBD1. With V trimmed by 6 bases and J by 3 bases, 4 bases remained unmatched. Germline CDR1 and CDR2: MGHRA and YSYEKL. The CDR3 contains 14 residues. DNA of the CDR3: TGCGCCAGCAGAAAGGGACAGCCTAATGAAAAACTGTTTTTT. The encoded protein is CASRKGQPNEKLFF.

J is TRBJ2-2 and V is TRBV5-1, with no clear D. V dropped 1 base and J dropped 5 bases, with 6 bases sitting between them. The CDR3 contains 13 residues. Looked up from germline, CDR1 is SGHRS and CDR2 is YFSETQ. The CDR3 region has the DNA TGCGCCAGCAGCTTGATAGGTACCGGGGAGCTGTTTTTT. Its translation: CASSLIGTGELFF.

CDR3 residues: CASSEAASQGEQYF. CDR3 nucleotide sequence: TGTGCCAGCAGTGAAGCCGCGTCCCAAGGGGAGCAGTACTTC. V is TRBV6-1 and J is TRBJ2-7; the D is unclear. CDR3 size: 14 residues. The V gene's germline CDR1 is MNHNS and CDR2 SASEGT. Trimming took off 0 bases at V and 7 bases at J, with 13 bases between the two ends.

The chain employs TRBV10-1 and TRBJ1-1; D is ambiguous. Germline lookup yields CDR1 WNHNN and CDR2 SYGVQD (reference sequence). This CDR3 is 13 amino acids long. The germline V and J ends were trimmed by 0 bases and 7 bases, with 9 bases remaining between them. For the CDR3, the DNA is TGCGCCAGCAGTGAGTCGATTTGGGGTGAAGCTTTCTTT. Protein: CASSESIWGEAFF.

J is TRBJ2-3 and V is TRBV30; tentative D call: TRBD1 (6 bases). CDR1 is GTSNPN and CDR2 is SVGIG in the germline V gene (reference sequence). Trimming took 3 bases from V and 1 from J, leaving 14 bases between them. The CDR3 length is 15 residues. Here the CDR3 reads CAWSFGTPGTDTQYF. For the CDR3, the DNA is TGTGCCTGGAGCTTCGGGACACCTGGCACAGATACGCAGTATTTT.

The chain combines TRBV6-5 with TRBJ1-1; 9 bases map to TRBD1. CDR1 is MNHEY and CDR2 is SVGAGI in the germline V gene. This CDR3 comprises 15 residues. The V gene end was trimmed by 4 bases and the J gene end by 3 bases; junction bases not matched to a gene: 6. The DNA for the CDR3 is TGTGCCAGCAGTTGGGGACAGGGCATGCACACTGAAGCTTTCTTT. It translates to CASSWGQGMHTEAFF.

The chain recombines TRBV11-2 with TRBJ1-1; D remains ambiguous. The CDR3 spans 14 residues. V was clipped by 1 base and J by 7 bases, with 13 bases between them. Germline CDR1 reads SGHAT; CDR2 reads FQNNGV. The CDR3 DNA sequence: TGTGCCAGCAGCTTAGGACGAGGTACCAATGAAGCTTTCTTT. This encodes CASSLGRGTNEAFF.

Here the CDR3 reads CASSVGRGGFFSEQFF. The DNA for the CDR3 is TGTGCCAGCAGCGTGGGCCGCGGGGGTTTTTTTAGTGAGCAGTTCTTC. The J gene is TRBJ2-1, the V gene TRBV9, with 7 bases that match TRBD2. Per the germline V gene, CDR1 is SGDLS and CDR2 is YYNGEE. Losses at the gene ends were 2 bases for V and 9 bases for J; bases not matched to a gene: 14. The CDR3 runs 16 residues.

V usage is TRBV30 and J usage is TRBJ1-2; no clear D. The length of the CDR3 is 15 residues. V was pared by 0 bases and J by 6 bases, with 17 bases between. Germline V gives CDR1 GTSNPN, CDR2 SVGIG (reference sequence). The CDR3 DNA reads as TGTGCCTGGAGTGTAGGCAGGCGAAGTACGAATGGCTACACCTTC. It yields the protein CAWSVGRRSTNGYTF.

This clone was seen just once. The genes are TRBV12-3 or TRBV12-4 and TRBJ1-5; tentatively, D is TRBD1 (5 bases). The V gene lost 6 bases and the J gene lost 4 bases, with 10 bases spanning the gap. This CDR3 spans 13 amino acids. The CDR3 region has the DNA TGTGCCAGCAGCCTGACAGTTAATCAGCCCCAGCATTTT. Translated, it gives CASSLTVNQPQHF.

As regards this clone: The sample contains more than one DNA sequence encoding this CDR3. This chain connects TRBV5-1 to TRBJ1-1; 7 nucleotides align to TRBD1. The CDR3 is 14 amino acids. Germline CDR1 SGHRS, CDR2 YFSETQ. Trimming at V came to 4 bases and at J to 0 bases, leaving 3 bases not matched to a gene. The CDR3 DNA is TGCGCCAGCAGCCCAGGGGGGTTGAACACTGAAGCTTTCTTT. The encoded protein is CASSPGGLNTEAFF.

The rearrangement links TRBV20-1 to TRBJ2-1; D call uncertain. Deletions cut 3 bases from V and 0 bases from J, with 9 bases between. CDR1 DFQATT and CDR2 SNEGSKA come from the germline V gene (reference sequence). The CDR3 is made up of 14 amino acids. Written as DNA, the CDR3 is TGCAGTGCTAGTTACCCGGACTCCTACAATGAGCAGTTCTTC. This sequence encodes CSASYPDSYNEQFF.

This rearrangement joins TRBV19 to TRBJ2-3; perhaps D is TRBD1 or TRBD2 (6 bases each). The V end was cut by 3 bases, the J end by 2 bases, with 24 bases between. This CDR3 comprises 19 residues. Germline CDR1 is LNHDA and CDR2 is SQIVND (reference sequence). The CDR3 DNA reads TGTGCCAGTAGTATTGGGGCCCGTAGGGGGGCGCGGGCCACAGATACGCAGTATTTT. Translating it yields CASSIGARRGARATDTQYF.

The chain employs TRBV5-1 and TRBJ1-2; the match to TRBD1 covers 7 bases. V shed 4 bases, J shed 7 bases, and the junction held 7 bases outside the gene matches. The CDR3 has 13 amino acids. Germline assignment: CDR1 SGHRS and CDR2 YFSETQ. The CDR3 here is CASSQDRVRGYTF. CDR3 coding DNA: TGCGCCAGCAGCCAAGACAGGGTTCGTGGCTACACCTTC. Drawing the rest from reference TRBV5-1 and TRBJ1-2, the complete variable domain is KAGVTQTPRYLIKTRGQQVTLSCSPISGHRSVSWYQQTPGQGLQFLFEYFSETQRNKGNFPGRFSGRQFSNSRSEMNVSTLELGDSALYLCASSQDRVRGYTFGSGTRLTVV.

This clone was found once. This chain uses TRBV6-1 with TRBJ1-5, with D unclear. The CDR3 sequence is 16 residues long. With 4 bases removed from V and 14 bases from J, the gap between germline ends came to 27 bases. In germline, CDR1 is MNHNS, CDR2 SASEGT. This CDR3 reads CASSVDGPHAPKSKHF. Written as DNA, the CDR3 is TGTGCCAGCAGTGTTGATGGACCCCACGCACCCAAGTCCAAGCATTTT.

The rearrangement joins TRBV14 to TRBJ1-3, with D maybe TRBD1 (6 bases). The CDR3 is made up of 13 amino acids. The V end lost 4 bases, the J end lost 4 bases, and 8 bases lay between the germline ends. Germline CDR1 reads SGHDN; CDR2 reads FVKESK. The CDR3 nucleotides are TGTGCCAGCAGCCCTGGACAGGGAAACACCATATATTTT. Amino acids: CASSPGQGNTIYF.

The rearrangement joins TRBV15 to TRBJ1-4, with 7 bases aligning to TRBD1. V dropped 9 bases and J dropped 4; count of bases not matched to a gene: 2. CDR1 and CDR2 from the germline V gene are LNHNV and YYDKDF (reference sequence). The CDR3 is 12 amino acids. The CDR3 here is CATRQGNEKLFF. As DNA, the CDR3 is TGTGCCACTAGACAGGGTAATGAAAAACTGTTTTTT.

The gene calls are TRBV28 and TRBJ1-5, with 8 bases that match TRBD1. CDR1 is MDHEN, CDR2 SYDVKM, per germline. V shed 5 bases and J 4 bases; nucleotides not matched to a gene: 7. The CDR3 extends over 15 amino acids. The CDR3 DNA is TGTGCCAGCAGTACCCGGACAGGGCTAAATCAGCCCCAGCATTTT. Protein: CASSTRTGLNQPQHF.

The V call is TRBV6-5, the J call TRBJ2-7, with D uncertain. CDR3 size: 13 residues. V dropped 4 bases and J dropped 2 bases, with 9 bases sitting between them. CDR1 is MNHEY and CDR2 is SVGAGI in the germline V gene. In DNA form, the CDR3 reads TGTGCCAGCAGTTTAACGGAGACCTACGAGCAGTACTTC. Translated, it gives CASSLTETYEQYF.

This clone has a single count. CDR3 sequence (DNA): TGCGCCAGCAGTCCCGACGGGGGGGCGGCAGATACGCAGTATTTT. It codes for CASSPDGGAADTQYF. The chain uses TRBV5-1 and TRBJ2-3, with TRBD2 matching over 8 bases. The trim removed 5 bases at V and 4 bases at J, leaving 9 bases unmatched. Germline CDR1 SGHRS, CDR2 YFSETQ. The CDR3 extends over 15 amino acids.

This clone has just one count. The junction does not match germline at one end; this may be a read error. The CDR3 reads CASGESGPVIF. The CDR3 nucleotides are TGTGCCAGCGGAGAATCGGGGCCCGTTATTTTT. The V call is TRBV12-3 or TRBV12-4, the J call TRBJ1-5, with D perhaps matching TRBD1 (5 bases). This CDR3 is built from 11 residues.

The genes are TRBV2 and TRBJ2-2, with 9 bases fitting TRBD2. This CDR3 spans 16 amino acids. Germline CDR1 is SNHLY and CDR2 is FYNNEI. V lost 2 bases, J lost 3 bases, and 4 bases stayed unmatched. This chain's CDR3 is CASSESAGGYTGELFF. DNA of the CDR3: TGTGCCAGCAGTGAATCGGCGGGGGGGTACACCGGGGAGCTGTTTTTT.

The V gene is TRBV7-9, the J gene TRBJ1-1, with D hard to call. Per germline, CDR1 SEHNR and CDR2 FQNEAQ (reference sequence). The CDR3 is made up of 13 amino acids. Trimming left V 1 base short and J 6 bases short, with 9 bases between. This CDR3 reads CASSLVDGAEAFF. The CDR3 DNA is TGTGCCAGCAGCTTAGTCGATGGGGCTGAAGCTTTCTTT.